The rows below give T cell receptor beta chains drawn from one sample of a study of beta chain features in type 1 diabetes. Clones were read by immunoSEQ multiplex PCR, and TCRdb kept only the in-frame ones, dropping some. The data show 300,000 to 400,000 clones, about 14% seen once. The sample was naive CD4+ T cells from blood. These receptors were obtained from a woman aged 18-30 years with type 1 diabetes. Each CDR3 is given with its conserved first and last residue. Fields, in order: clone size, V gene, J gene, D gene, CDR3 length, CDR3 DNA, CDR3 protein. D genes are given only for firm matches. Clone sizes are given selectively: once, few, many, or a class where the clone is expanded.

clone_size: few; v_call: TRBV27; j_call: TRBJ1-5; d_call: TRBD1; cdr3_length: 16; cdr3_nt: TGTGCCAGCAGTTTGGCGGCAGGGGGCTTCAATCAGCCCCAGCATTTT; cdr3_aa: CASSLAAGGFNQPQHF
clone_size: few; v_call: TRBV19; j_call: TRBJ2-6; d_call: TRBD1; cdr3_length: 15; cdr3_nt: TGTGCCAGTATGGGACAGATCTCTGGGGCCAACGTCCTGACTTTC; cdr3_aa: CASMGQISGANVLTF
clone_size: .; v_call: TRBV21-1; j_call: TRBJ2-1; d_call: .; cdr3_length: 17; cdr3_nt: TGTGCCAGCACCCTGAAAGGACTAGCGGGAGATCGGAATGAGCAGTTCTTC; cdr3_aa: CASTLKGLAGDRNEQFF
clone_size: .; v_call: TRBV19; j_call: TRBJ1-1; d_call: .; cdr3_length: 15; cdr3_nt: TGTGCCAGTACGAGACAGGAGAACGTGAACACTGAAGCTTTCTTT; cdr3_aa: CASTRQENVNTEAFF
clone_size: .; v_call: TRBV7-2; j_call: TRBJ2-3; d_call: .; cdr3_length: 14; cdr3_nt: TGTGCCAGCAGCCCCTCACTTGGCACAGATACGCAGTATTTT; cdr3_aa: CASSPSLGTDTQYF
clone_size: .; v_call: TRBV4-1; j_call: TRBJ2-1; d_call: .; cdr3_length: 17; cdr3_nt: TGCGCCAGCAGCACTCGAACCCGGGAAAACCAAGGAAATGAGCAGTTCTTC; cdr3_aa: CASSTRTRENQGNEQFF
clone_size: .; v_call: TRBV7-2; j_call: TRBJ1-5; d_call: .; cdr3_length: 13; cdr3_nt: TGTGCCAGCAGCTTAGATTCGGGACAGCCCCAGCATTTT; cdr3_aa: CASSLDSGQPQHF
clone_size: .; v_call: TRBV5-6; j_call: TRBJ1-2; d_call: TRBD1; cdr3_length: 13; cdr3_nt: TGTGCCAGCAGCCTCAGGGGGCTCTATGGCTACACCTTC; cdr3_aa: CASSLRGLYGYTF
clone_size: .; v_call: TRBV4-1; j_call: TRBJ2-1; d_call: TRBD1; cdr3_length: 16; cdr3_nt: TGCGCCAGCAGCTCTCGGACAGGGGGGAATTACAATGAGCAGTTCTTC; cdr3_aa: CASSSRTGGNYNEQFF
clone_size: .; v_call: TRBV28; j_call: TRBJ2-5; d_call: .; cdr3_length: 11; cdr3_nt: TGTGCCAGCAGTTCTCAAGAGACCCAGTACTTC; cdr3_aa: CASSSQETQYF
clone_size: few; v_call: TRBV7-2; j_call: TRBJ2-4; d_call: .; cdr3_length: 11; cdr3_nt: TGTGCCAGCAGTTCTAGTTTCATTCAGTACTTC; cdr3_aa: CASSSSFIQYF
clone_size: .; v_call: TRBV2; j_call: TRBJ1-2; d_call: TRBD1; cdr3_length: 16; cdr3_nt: TGTGCCAGCAGTGGCCTCTCCGAGACAGGGAACTATGGCTACACCTTC; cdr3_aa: CASSGLSETGNYGYTF
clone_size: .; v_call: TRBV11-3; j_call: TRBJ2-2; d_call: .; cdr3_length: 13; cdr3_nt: TGTGCCAGCTCTCAAGCGGTCACCGGGGAGCTGTTTTTT; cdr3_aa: CASSQAVTGELFF
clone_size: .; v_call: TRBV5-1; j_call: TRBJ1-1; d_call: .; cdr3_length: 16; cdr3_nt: TGCGCCAGCAGCTCAGGACGGAGCGGAATGAACACTGAAGCTTTCTTT; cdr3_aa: CASSSGRSGMNTEAFF
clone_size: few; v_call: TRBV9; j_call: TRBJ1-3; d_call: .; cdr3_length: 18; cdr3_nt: TGTGCCAGCAGCCGGGACGCCGTACCGGGAGGGCCTGGAAACACCATATATTTT; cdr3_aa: CASSRDAVPGGPGNTIYF
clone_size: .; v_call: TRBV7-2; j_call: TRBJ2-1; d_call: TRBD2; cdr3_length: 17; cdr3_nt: TGTGCCAGCAGCTTAGGGGTAGCGGGAGGGTCCTACAATGAGCAGTTCTTC; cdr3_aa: CASSLGVAGGSYNEQFF
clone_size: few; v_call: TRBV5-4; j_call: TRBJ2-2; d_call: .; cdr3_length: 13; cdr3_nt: TGTGCCAGCAGCTTGGAAGCAACAGCGGAGCTGTTTTTT; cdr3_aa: CASSLEATAELFF
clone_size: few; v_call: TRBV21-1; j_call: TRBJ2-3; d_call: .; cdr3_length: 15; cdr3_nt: TGTGCCAGCAGCAAGGAAGCGGAGAACACAGATACGCAGTATTTT; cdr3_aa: CASSKEAENTDTQYF
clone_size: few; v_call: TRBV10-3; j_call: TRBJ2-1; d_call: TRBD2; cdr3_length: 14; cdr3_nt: TGTGCCATCAGTTCTAGCGGGAGGGGCAATGAGCAGTTCTTC; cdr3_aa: CAISSSGRGNEQFF
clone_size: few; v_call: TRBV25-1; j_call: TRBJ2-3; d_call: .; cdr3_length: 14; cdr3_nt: TGTGCCAGCAGTGAGAGCCCAACCACAGATACGCAGTATTTT; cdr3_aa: CASSESPTTDTQYF